Described below is a single T cell receptor (beta chain) sequence and its context. Trimming cost V 5 bases and J 8 bases, with 15 bases left between them. The CDR3 has 14 amino acids. In germline, CDR1 is MDHEN, CDR2 SYDVKM. The data were taken from a study of blood T cell repertoires in COVID-19. Sequencing used immunoSEQ multiplex PCR; TCRdb keeps in-frame clones, though not all of them. The table lists around 260,000 clones, roughly 89% of them singletons. This TCR derives from a woman in her 40s who had recovered from COVID-19. The chain combines TRBV28 with TRBJ1-4, with D possibly being TRBD1 (6 bases). Sequencing input: peripheral blood. The CDR3 loop reads CASSAAGAREKLFF. The DNA of the CDR3 is TGTGCCAGCAGTGCGGCAGGGGCCAGGGAAAAACTGTTTTTT.